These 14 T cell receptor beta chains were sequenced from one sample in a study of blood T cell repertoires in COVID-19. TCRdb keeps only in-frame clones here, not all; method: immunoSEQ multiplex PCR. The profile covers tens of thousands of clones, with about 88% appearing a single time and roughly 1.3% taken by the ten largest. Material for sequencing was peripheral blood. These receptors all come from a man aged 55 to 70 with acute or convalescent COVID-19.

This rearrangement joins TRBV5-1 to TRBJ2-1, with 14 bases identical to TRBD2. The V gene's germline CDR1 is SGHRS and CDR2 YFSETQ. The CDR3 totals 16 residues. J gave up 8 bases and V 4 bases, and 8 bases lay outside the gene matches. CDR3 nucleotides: TGCGCCAGCAGCCCGAGACTAGCGGGGGGGGTATATGAGCAGTTCTTC. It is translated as CASSPRLAGGVYEQFF.

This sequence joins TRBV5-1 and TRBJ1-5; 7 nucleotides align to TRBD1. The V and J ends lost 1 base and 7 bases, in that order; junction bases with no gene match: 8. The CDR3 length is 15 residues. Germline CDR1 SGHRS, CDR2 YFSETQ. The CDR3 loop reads CASSLLGGQGQPQHF. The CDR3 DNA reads TGCGCCAGCAGCTTGTTAGGGGGCCAGGGCCAGCCCCAGCATTTT.

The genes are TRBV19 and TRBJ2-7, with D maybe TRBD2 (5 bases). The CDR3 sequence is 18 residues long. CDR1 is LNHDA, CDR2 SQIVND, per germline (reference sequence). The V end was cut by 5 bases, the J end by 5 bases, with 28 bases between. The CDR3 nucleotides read TGTGCCAGTAGTGCGGACGCCCCGATGACTACTGGAGTCCACGAGCAGTACTTC. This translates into CASSADAPMTTGVHEQYF.

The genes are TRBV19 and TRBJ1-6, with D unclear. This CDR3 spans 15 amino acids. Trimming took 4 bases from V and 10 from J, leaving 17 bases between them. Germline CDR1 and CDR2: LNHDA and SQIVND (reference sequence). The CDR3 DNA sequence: TGTGCCAGTAGTACCTCCGATGTTGGGCCATCACCCCTCCACTTT. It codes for CASSTSDVGPSPLHF. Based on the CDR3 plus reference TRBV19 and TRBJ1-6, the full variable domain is DGGITQSPKYLFRKEGQNVTLSCEQNLNHDAMYWYRQDPGQGLRLIYYSQIVNDFQKGDIAEGYSVSREKKESFPLTVTSAQKNPTAFYLCASSTSDVGPSPLHFGNGTRLTVT.

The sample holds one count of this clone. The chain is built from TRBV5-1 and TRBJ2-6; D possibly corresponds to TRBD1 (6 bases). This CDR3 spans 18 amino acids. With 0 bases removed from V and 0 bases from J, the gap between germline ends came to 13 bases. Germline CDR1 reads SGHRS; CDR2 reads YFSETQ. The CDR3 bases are TGCGCCAGCAGCTTGGTGGTGACAGGTGGCTCTGGGGCCAACGTCCTGACTTTC. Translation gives CASSLVVTGGSGANVLTF. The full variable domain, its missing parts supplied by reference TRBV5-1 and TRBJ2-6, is KAGVTQTPRYLIKTRGQQVTLSCSPISGHRSVSWYQQTPGQGLQFLFEYFSETQRNKGNFPGRFSGRQFSNSRSEMNVSTLELGDSALYLCASSLVVTGGSGANVLTFGAGSRLTVL.

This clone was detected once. Here the CDR3 reads CASSPFEEGARSAGELFF. CDR3 sequence (DNA): TGTGCCAGCTCACCCTTCGAGGAAGGTGCACGAAGCGCCGGGGAGCTGTTTTTT. The chain links TRBV18 to TRBJ2-2; the D is unclear. Germline CDR1 reads KGHSH; CDR2 reads LQKENI. With 3 bases removed from V and 6 bases from J, the gap between germline ends came to 23 bases. The CDR3 has 18 amino acids.

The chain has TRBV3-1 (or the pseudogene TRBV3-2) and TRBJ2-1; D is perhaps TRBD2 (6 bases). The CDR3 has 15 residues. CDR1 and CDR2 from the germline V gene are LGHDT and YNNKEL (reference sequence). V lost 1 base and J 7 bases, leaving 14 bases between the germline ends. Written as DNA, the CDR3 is TGTGCCAGCAGCCAAGGCGAGACTAGGTTTAATGAGCAGTTCTTC. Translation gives CASSQGETRFNEQFF.

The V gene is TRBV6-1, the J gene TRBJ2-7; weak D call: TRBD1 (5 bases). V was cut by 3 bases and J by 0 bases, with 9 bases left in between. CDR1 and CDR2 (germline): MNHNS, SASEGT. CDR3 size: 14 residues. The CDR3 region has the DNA TGTGCCAGCAGTGAGGCCGACAGCTCCTACGAGCAGTACTTC. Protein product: CASSEADSSYEQYF.

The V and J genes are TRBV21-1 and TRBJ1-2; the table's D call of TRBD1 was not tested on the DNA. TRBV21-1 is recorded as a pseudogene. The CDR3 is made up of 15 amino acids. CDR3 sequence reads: CASTKILAGENGYTF. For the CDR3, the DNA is TGTGCCAGCACCAAGATCCTTGCAGGGGAAAATGGCTACACCTTC.

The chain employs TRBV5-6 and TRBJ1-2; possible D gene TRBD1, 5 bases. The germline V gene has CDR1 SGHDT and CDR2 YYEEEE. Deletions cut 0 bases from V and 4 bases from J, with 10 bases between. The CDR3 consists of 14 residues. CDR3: CASSLGQLRYGYTF. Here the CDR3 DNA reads TGTGCCAGCAGCTTGGGACAGCTTCGCTATGGCTACACCTTC.

CDR3 residues: CASSQVDRGAKKLFF. Here the CDR3 DNA reads TGTGCCAGCAGCCAAGTGGACAGGGGGGCCAAAAAACTGTTTTTT. The chain employs TRBV3-1 (or the pseudogene TRBV3-2) and TRBJ1-4; TRBD1 agrees at 10 bases. The V segment lost 1 base and the J segment 9 bases; nucleotides outside the gene matches: 5. The germline V gene encodes CDR1 LGHDT and CDR2 YNNKEL (reference sequence). The CDR3 covers 15 residues.

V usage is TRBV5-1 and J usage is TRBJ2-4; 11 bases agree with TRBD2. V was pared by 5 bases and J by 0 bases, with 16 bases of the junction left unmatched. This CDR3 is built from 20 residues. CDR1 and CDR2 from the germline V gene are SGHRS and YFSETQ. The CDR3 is CASSPQPLAGALLAKNIQYF. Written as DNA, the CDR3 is TGCGCCAGCAGTCCTCAGCCACTAGCGGGGGCATTGTTAGCCAAAAACATTCAGTACTTC.

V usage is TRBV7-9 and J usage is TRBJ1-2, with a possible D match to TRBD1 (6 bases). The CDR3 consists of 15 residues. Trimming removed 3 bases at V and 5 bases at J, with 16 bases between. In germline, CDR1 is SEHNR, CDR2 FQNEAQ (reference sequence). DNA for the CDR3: TGTGCCAGCAGCTTTACAGGGACGGTGGGATATGGCTACACCTTC. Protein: CASSFTGTVGYGYTF. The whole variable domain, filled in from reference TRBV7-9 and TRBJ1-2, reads DTGVSQNPRHKITKRGQNVTFRCDPISEHNRLYWYRQTLGQGPEFLTYFQNEAQLEKSRLLSDRFSAERPKGSFSTLEIQRTEQGDSAMYLCASSFTGTVGYGYTFGSGTRLTVV.

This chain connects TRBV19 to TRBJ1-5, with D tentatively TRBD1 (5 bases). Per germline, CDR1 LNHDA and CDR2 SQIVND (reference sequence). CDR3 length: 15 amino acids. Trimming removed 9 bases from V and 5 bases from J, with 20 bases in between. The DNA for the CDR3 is TGTGCCAGCCGATGGTGGGGGGAAGAGGATCAGCCCCAGCATTTT. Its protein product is CASRWWGEEDQPQHF.